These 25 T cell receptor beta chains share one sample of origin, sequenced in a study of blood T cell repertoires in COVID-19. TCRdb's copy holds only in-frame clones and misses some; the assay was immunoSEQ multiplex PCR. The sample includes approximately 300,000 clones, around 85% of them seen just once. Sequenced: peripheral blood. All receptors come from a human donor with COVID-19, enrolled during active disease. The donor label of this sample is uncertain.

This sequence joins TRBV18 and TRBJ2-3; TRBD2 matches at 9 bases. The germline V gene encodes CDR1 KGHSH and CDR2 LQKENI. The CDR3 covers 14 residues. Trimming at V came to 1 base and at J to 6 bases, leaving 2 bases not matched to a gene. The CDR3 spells CASSPRTSEDTQYF. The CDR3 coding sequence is TGTGCCAGCTCACCACGGACTAGCGAGGATACGCAGTATTTT.

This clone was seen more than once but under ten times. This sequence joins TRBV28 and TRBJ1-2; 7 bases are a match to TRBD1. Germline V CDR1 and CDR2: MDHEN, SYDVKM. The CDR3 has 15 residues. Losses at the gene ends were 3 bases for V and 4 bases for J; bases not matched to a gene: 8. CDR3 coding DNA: TGTGCCAGCAGTTTCAAGGGGGACAGCCTCTATGGCTACACCTTC. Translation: CASSFKGDSLYGYTF.

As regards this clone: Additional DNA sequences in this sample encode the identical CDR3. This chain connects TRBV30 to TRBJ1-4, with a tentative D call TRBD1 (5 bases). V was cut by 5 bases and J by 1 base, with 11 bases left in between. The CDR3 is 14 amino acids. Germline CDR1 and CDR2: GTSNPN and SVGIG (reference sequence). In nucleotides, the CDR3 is TGTGCCTGGGGGCGGGGGAGAACTAATGAAAAACTGTTTTTT. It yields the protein CAWGRGRTNEKLFF.

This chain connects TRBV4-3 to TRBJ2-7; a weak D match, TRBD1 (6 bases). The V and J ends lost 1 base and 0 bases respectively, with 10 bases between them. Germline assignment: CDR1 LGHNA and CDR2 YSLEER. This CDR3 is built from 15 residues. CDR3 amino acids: CASSQARGSSYEQYF. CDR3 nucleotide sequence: TGCGCCAGCAGCCAAGCCAGGGGAAGCTCCTACGAGCAGTACTTC.

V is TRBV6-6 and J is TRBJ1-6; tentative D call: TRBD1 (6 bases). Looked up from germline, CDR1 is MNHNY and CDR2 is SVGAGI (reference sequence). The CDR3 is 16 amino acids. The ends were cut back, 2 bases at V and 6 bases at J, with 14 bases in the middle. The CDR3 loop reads CASSYGGGQPNSPLHF. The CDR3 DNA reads TGTGCCAGCAGTTACGGAGGCGGACAGCCTAATTCACCCCTCCACTTT.

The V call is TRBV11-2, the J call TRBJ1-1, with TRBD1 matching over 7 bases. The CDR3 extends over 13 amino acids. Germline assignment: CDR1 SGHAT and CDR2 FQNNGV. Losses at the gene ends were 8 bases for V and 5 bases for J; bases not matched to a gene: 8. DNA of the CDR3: TGTGCCAGCCGAGAAGGGGGCCGGACTGAAGCTTTCTTT. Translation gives CASREGGRTEAFF.

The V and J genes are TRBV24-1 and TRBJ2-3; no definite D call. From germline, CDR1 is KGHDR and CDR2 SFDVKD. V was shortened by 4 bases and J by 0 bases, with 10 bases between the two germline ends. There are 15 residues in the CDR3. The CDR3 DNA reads TGTGCCACCAGTGACCCGGTGACTAGCACAGATACGCAGTATTTT. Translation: CATSDPVTSTDTQYF.

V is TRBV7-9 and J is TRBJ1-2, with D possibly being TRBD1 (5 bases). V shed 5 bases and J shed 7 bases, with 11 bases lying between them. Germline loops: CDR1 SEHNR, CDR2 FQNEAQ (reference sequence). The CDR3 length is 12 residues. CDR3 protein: CASSLMGGGYTF. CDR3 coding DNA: TGTGCCAGCAGCCTAATGGGGGGTGGCTACACCTTC.

CDR3 amino acids: CASVPPRGGFDEQYF. CDR3 bases: TGTGCCAGCGTCCCCCCCCGGGGGGGCTTCGACGAGCAGTACTTC. The chain uses TRBV28 and TRBJ2-7; 8 nucleotides align to TRBD2. This CDR3 is 15 amino acids long. V shed 8 bases and J 5 bases; nucleotides not matched to a gene: 14. Germline V CDR1 and CDR2: MDHEN, SYDVKM.

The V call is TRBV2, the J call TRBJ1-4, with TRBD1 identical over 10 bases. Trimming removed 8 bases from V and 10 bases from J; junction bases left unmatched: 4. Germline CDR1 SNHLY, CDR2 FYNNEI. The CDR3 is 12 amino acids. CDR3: CASLRTGGKLFF. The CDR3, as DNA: TGTGCCAGCCTTCGGACAGGGGGAAAACTGTTTTTT.

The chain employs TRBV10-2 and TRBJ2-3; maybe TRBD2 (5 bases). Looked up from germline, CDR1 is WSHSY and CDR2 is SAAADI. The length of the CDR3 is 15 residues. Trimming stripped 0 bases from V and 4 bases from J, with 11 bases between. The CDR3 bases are TGCGCCAGCAGTGAGTCGGTTGGGAGTCCAGATACGCAGTATTTT. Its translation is CASSESVGSPDTQYF.

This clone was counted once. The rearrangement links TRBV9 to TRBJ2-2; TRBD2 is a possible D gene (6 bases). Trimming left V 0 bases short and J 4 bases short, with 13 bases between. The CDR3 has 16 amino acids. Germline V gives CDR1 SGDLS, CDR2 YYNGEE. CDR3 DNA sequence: TGTGCCAGCAGCGTAGCGGTCGGGAGTGGCACCGGGGAGCTGTTTTTT. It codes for CASSVAVGSGTGELFF.

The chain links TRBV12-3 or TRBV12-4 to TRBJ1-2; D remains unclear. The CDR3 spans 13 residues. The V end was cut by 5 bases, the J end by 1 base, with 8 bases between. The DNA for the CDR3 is TGTGCCAGCAGTGACCGGGGTAACTATGGCTACACCTTC. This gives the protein CASSDRGNYGYTF.

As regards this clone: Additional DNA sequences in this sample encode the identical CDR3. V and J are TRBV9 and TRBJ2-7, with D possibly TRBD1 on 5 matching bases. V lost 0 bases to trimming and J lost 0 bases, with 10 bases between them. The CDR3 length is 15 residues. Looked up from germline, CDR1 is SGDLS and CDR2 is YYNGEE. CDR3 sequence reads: CASSVDSGSSYEQYF. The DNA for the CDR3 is TGTGCCAGCAGCGTAGACTCAGGGTCCTCCTACGAGCAGTACTTC.

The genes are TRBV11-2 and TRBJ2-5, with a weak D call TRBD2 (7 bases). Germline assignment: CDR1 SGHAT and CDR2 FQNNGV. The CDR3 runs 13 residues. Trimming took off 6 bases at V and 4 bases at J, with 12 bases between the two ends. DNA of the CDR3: TGTGCCAGCAGGGAGGGAGGGGGAGAGACCCAGTACTTC. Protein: CASREGGGETQYF.

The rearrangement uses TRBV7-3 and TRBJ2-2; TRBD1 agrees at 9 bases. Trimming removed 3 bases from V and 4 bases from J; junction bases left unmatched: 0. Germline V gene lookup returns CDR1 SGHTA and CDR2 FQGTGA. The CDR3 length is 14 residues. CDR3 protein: CASSLGQGTGELFF. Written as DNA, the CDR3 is TGTGCCAGCAGCTTGGGACAGGGCACCGGGGAGCTGTTTTTT.

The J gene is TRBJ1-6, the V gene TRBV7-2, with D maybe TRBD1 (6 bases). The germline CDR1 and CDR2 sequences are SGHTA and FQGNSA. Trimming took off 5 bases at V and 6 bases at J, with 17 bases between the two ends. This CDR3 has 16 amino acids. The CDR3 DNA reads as TGTGCCAGCAGCCCTCGCGGGGGGGCGCCTAATTCACCCCTCCACTTT. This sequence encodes CASSPRGGAPNSPLHF.

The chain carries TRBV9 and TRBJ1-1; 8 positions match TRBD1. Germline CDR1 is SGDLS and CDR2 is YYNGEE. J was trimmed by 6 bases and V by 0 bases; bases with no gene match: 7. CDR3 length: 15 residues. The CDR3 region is CASSVATGGWAEAFF. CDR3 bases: TGTGCCAGCAGCGTAGCTACAGGGGGTTGGGCTGAAGCTTTCTTT.

CDR3 residues: CASRTGQSFPTDTQYF. CDR3 nucleotides: TGTGCCAGCAGGACCGGACAGTCCTTTCCCACAGATACGCAGTATTTT. This chain connects TRBV28 to TRBJ2-3, with D tentatively TRBD1 (6 bases). CDR1 and CDR2 from the germline V gene are MDHEN and SYDVKM. Trimming shortened V by 6 bases and J by 2 bases, and 18 bases separated the two germline ends. The CDR3 length is 16 residues.

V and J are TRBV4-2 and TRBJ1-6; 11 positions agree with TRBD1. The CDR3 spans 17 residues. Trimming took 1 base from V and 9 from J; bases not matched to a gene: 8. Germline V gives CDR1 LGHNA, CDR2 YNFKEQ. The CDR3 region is CASSQGGGTGGSSPLHF. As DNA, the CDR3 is TGTGCCAGCAGCCAAGGGGGCGGGACAGGGGGAAGTTCACCCCTCCACTTT.

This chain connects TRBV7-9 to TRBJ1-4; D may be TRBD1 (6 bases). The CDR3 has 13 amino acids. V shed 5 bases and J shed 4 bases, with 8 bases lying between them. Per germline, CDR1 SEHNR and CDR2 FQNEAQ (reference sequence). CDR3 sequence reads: CASSPQGNEKLFF. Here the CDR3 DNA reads TGTGCCAGCAGCCCACAGGGTAATGAAAAACTGTTTTTT.

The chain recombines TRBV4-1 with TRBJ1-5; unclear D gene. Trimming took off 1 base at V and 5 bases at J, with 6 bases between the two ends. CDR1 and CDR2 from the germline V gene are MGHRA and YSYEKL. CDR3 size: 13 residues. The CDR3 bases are TGCGCCAGCAGCCAAGTGAGAGATCAGCCCCAGCATTTT. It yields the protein CASSQVRDQPQHF.

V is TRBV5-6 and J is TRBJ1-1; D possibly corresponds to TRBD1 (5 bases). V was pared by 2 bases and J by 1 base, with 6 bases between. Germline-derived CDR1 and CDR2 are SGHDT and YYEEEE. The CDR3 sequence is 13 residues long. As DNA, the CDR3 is TGTGCCAGCAGCTTCGGGGGGAACACTGAAGCTTTCTTT. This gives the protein CASSFGGNTEAFF.

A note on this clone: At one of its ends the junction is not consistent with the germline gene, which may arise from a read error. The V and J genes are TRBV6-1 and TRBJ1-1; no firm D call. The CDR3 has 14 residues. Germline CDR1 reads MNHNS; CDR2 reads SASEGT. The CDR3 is CASREGRRGTEAFF. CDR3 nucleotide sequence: TGTGCCAGCAGGGAAGGTCGCCGCGGCACTGAAGCTTTCTTT.

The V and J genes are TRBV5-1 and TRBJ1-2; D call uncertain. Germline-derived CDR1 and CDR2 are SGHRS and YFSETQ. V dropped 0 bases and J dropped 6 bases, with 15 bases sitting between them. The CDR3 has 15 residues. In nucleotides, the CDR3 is TGCGCCAGCAGCTTGGAGATAGGGAGGCTGGATGGCTACACCTTC. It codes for CASSLEIGRLDGYTF.